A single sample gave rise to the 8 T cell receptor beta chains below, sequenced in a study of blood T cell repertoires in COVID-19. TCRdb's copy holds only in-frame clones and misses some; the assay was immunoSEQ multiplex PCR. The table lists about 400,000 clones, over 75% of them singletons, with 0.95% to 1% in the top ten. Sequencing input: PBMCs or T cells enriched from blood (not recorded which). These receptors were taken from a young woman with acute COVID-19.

CDR3 sequence: CASSGRGNQPQHF. The DNA of the CDR3 is TGTGCCAGCAGTGGTCGAGGCAATCAGCCCCAGCATTTT. The chain recombines TRBV25-1 with TRBJ1-5; D unresolved. The CDR3 contains 13 residues. The ends were cut back, 4 bases at V and 2 bases at J, with 6 bases in the middle. Germline V CDR1 and CDR2: MGHDK, SYGVNS.

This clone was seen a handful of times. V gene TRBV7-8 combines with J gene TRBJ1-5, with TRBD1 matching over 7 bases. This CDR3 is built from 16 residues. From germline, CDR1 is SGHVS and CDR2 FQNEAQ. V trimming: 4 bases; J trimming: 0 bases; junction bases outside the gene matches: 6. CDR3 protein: CASSYQTGISNQPQHF. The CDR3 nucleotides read TGTGCCAGCAGCTATCAGACAGGGATTAGCAATCAGCCCCAGCATTTT.

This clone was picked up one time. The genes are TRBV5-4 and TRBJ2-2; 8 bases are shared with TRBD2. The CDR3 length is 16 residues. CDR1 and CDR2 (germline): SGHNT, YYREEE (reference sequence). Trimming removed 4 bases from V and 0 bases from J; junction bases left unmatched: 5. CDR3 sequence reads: CASSVGTRANTGELFF. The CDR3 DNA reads TGTGCCAGCAGCGTAGGGACTAGGGCGAACACCGGGGAGCTGTTTTTT.

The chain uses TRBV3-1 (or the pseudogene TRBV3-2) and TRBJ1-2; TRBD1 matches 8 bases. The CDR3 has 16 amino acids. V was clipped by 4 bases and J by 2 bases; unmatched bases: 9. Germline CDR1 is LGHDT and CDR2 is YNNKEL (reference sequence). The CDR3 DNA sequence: TGTGCCAGCAGCCCTCCGGGACAGGCCAGGAACTATGGCTACACCTTC. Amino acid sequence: CASSPPGQARNYGYTF.

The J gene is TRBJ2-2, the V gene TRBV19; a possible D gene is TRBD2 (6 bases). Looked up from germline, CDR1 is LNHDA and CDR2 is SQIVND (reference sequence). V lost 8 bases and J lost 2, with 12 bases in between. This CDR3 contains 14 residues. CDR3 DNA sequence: TGTGCCAGTTGGGACTTACCCAACACCGGGGAGCTGTTTTTT. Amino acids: CASWDLPNTGELFF.

CDR3: CASSQARAFSGNTIYF. CDR3 nucleotide sequence: TGTGCCAGCAGCCAAGCGAGGGCTTTTTCAGGAAACACCATATATTTT. The V gene is TRBV3-1 (or the pseudogene TRBV3-2), the J gene TRBJ1-3, with no clear D. Germline CDR1 LGHDT, CDR2 YNNKEL (reference sequence). V lost 1 base, J lost 4 bases, and 14 bases lay in between. The CDR3 consists of 16 residues.

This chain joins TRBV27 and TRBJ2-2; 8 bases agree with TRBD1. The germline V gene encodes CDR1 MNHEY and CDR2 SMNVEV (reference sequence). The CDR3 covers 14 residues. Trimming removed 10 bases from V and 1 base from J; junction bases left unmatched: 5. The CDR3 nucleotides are TGTGCCACCAGGGACAGGCGGAACACCGGGGAGCTGTTTTTT. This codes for CATRDRRNTGELFF.

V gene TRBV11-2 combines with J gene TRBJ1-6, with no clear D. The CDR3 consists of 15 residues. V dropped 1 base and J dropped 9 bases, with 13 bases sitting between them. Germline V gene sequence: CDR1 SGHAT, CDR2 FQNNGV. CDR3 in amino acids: CASSLGVEDLSPLHF. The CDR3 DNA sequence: TGTGCCAGCAGCTTAGGGGTAGAGGATCTTTCACCCCTCCACTTT.